The 4 T cell receptor beta chains listed next were all sequenced from one sample in a study of T cell responses to AZD1222 COVID-19 vaccine. Using immunoSEQ multiplex PCR, the repertoire was profiled, and TCRdb retains in-frame clones only, with some absent. The table lists about 100,000 clones, roughly 91% of them singletons, with 1.5% to 2% in the top ten. This sample comprised peripheral blood, obtained on day 0 of AZD1222 vaccination. These receptors originate from an adult in good health.

The rearrangement joins TRBV5-1 to TRBJ2-7, with 7 bases identical to TRBD2. The junction had 8 bases not matched to a gene; V was cut back by 0 bases and J by 2 bases. The germline CDR1 and CDR2 sequences are SGHRS and YFSETQ. This CDR3 is 16 amino acids long. The CDR3, as DNA: TGCGCCAGCAGCTTGGGAGGTAGCGGGCACCCCTACGAGCAGTACTTC. It specifies CASSLGGSGHPYEQYF. Together with reference TRBV5-1 and TRBJ2-7, the CDR3 gives the full variable domain: KAGVTQTPRYLIKTRGQQVTLSCSPISGHRSVSWYQQTPGQGLQFLFEYFSETQRNKGNFPGRFSGRQFSNSRSEMNVSTLELGDSALYLCASSLGGSGHPYEQYFGPGTRLTVT.

The chain employs TRBV6-5 and TRBJ2-7, with a tentative D call TRBD2 (5 bases). Trimming left V 6 bases short and J 5 bases short, with 14 bases between. CDR3 length equals 13 residues. Germline V gene lookup returns CDR1 MNHEY and CDR2 SVGAGI. CDR3 in DNA: TGTGCCAGCAGGTACGGGGAATCCCACGAGCAGTACTTC. Protein product: CASRYGESHEQYF.

The rearrangement joins TRBV28 to TRBJ2-3; D remains unclear. Trimming shortened V by 4 bases and J by 2 bases, and 13 bases separated the two germline ends. Germline CDR1 MDHEN, CDR2 SYDVKM. CDR3 length: 15 amino acids. The CDR3 is CASSSNSVITDTQYF. DNA of the CDR3: TGTGCCAGCAGTTCTAACAGCGTAATCACAGATACGCAGTATTTT.

This clone was seen only once. This sequence joins TRBV4-1 and TRBJ1-2; 7 nucleotides align to TRBD1. CDR1 MGHRA and CDR2 YSYEKL come from the germline V gene. J lost 3 bases, V lost 0 bases, and 7 bases had no gene match. CDR3 size: 16 residues. CDR3 in amino acids: CASSQDWRGPDYGYTF. DNA of the CDR3: TGCGCCAGCAGCCAAGATTGGAGGGGGCCCGACTATGGCTACACCTTC.